This TCR beta chain comes out of a study of cytomegalovirus exposure and HLA in healthy donors. Study-wide results and limits: Clonal expansion, a later analysis showed, was greater in HLA-associated TCR beta chains than in equally common others. Later on, an analysis showed TCR association rates differing by HLA locus, with DRB1 the most and HLA-C the fewest.

Concerning this clone: Its specificity is unknown.

The germline V gene encodes CDR1 SEHNR and CDR2 FQNEAQ (reference sequence). Trimming shortened V by 6 bases and J by 2 bases, and 11 bases separated the two germline ends. The CDR3 is 13 amino acids. Researchers ran the PCR with 60 Vbeta and 13 Jbeta primers. TCRdb keeps only in-frame clones here, not all; method: immunoSEQ multiplex PCR. This sample has approximately 110,000 clones, with 60% to 80% found just once. The gene calls are TRBV7-9 and TRBJ2-7, with D tentatively TRBD2 (5 bases). The clonotype originates from a woman aged 30 to 39 in good health and CMV-seropositive. Input material: PBMCs. For the CDR3, the DNA is TGTGCCAGCAGTGAGGACGGGGCCTACGAGCAGTACTTC. Its protein product is CASSEDGAYEQYF.